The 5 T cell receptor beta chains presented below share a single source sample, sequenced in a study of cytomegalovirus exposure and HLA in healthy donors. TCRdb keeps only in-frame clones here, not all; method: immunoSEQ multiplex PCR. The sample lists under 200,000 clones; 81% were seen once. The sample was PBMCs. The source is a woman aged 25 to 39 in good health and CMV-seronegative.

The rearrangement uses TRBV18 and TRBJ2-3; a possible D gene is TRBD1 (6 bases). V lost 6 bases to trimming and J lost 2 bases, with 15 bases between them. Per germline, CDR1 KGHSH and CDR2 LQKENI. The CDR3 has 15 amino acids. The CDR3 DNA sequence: TGTGCCAGCTCGCCAGGACAGCGACCCACAGATACGCAGTATTTT. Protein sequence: CASSPGQRPTDTQYF. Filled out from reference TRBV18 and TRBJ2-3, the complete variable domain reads NAGVMQNPRHLVRRRGQEARLRCSPMKGHSHVYWYRQLPEEGLKFMVYLQKENIIDESGMPKERFSAEFPKEGPSILRIQQVVRGDSAAYFCASSPGQRPTDTQYFGPGTRLTVL.

CDR3 loop: CASSYSDRSTNEKLFF. The CDR3 coding sequence is TGTGCCAGCAGTTACTCGGACAGATCAACTAATGAAAAACTGTTTTTT. The chain employs TRBV6-5 and TRBJ1-4; tentative D call: TRBD1 (6 bases). The CDR3 spans 16 residues. Trimming removed 0 bases at V and 0 bases at J, with 8 bases between. Germline V gene data show CDR1 as MNHEY and CDR2 as SVGAGI.

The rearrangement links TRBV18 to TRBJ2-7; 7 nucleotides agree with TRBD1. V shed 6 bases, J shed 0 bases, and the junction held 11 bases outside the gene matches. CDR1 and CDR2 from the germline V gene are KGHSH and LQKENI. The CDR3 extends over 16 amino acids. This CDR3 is CASSPEGASGSYEQYF. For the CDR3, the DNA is TGTGCCAGCTCCCCAGAGGGGGCATCGGGCTCCTACGAGCAGTACTTC.

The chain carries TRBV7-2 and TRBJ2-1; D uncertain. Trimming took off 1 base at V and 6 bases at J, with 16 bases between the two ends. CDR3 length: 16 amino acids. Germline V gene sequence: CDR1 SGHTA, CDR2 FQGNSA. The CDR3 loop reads CASSLVKARVSNEQFF. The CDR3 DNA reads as TGTGCCAGCAGCTTAGTCAAGGCCCGGGTGAGCAATGAGCAGTTCTTC.

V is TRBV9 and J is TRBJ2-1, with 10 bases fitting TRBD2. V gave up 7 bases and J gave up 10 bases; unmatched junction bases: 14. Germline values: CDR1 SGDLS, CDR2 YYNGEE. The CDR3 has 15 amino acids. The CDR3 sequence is CASSAQRGGQDEQFF. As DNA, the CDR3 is TGTGCCAGCTCCGCCCAGCGGGGGGGCCAGGACGAGCAGTTCTTC.